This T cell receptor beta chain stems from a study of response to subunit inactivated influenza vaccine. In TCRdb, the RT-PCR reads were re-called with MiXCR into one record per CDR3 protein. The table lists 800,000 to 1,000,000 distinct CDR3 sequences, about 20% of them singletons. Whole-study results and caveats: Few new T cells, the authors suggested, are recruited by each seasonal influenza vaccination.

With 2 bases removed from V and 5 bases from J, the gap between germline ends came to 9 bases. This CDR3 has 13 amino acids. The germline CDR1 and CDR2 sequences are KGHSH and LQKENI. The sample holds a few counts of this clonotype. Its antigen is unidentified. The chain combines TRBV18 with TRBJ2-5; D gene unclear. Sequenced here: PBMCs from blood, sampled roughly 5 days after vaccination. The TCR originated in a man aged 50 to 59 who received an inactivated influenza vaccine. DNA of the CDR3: TGTGCCAGCTCACCAGAGAACGGGGAGACCCAGTACTTC. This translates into CASSPENGETQYF.